This T cell receptor beta chain comes out of a study of T cell responses to AZD1222 COVID-19 vaccine. Study-wide background: Second-dose intervals near 4 or 12 weeks were combined.

Repertoires were generated with immunoSEQ multiplex PCR, while TCRdb's copy carries only in-frame clones and drops some. Altogether roughly 120,000 clones are present, roughly 84% being singletons, with the ten largest covering around 7.5%. From germline, CDR1 is SNHLY and CDR2 FYNNEI. This CDR3 is 12 amino acids long. The V end lost 8 bases, the J end lost 7 bases, and 12 bases lay between the germline ends. The sequence came from an adult in good health. This chain connects TRBV2 to TRBJ1-5; D remains unclear. Sample: peripheral blood, taken on day 0 of AZD1222 vaccination. The CDR3 nucleotides are TGTGCCAGCGGACGGGTCCCCCAGCCCCAGCATTTT. This gives the protein CASGRVPQPQHF.